These T cell receptor beta chains were read from a single sample in a study of cytomegalovirus exposure and HLA in healthy donors. Method: immunoSEQ multiplex PCR; TCRdb's copy keeps in-frame clones and lacks some. The sample includes 75,000 to 90,000 clones, around 77% of them seen just once. Material: PBMCs. All receptors come from a man in his forties or fifties in good health and CMV-seronegative. Both conserved end residues are part of each CDR3. The D gene is left open where the match is weak. Only part of the rows carry a size: once, few, many, or a class if the clone is expanded.

D	V	J	size	CDR3	DNA
NA	TRBV4-2	TRBJ1-2	once	CASSQDDGRNYGYTF	TGTGCCAGCAGCCAAGATGACGGCAGGAACTATGGCTACACCTTC
TRBD1	TRBV7-9	TRBJ1-3	NA	CASRDSQSSGNTIYF	TGTGCCAGCCGGGACAGCCAGAGCTCTGGAAACACCATATATTTT
NA	TRBV5-4	TRBJ1-2	NA	CASSLDRFYGYTF	TGTGCCAGCAGCTTGGACAGGTTCTATGGCTACACCTTC
TRBD1	TRBV28	TRBJ1-1	NA	CASSSSPGTGGNTEAFF	TGTGCCAGCAGTTCGTCTCCCGGGACAGGGGGGAACACTGAAGCTTTCTTT
NA	TRBV4-1	TRBJ2-3	NA	CASSLSSSGDTQYF	TGCGCCAGCAGCCTCAGTTCCTCTGGAGATACGCAGTATTTT
NA	TRBV5-4	TRBJ1-2	NA	CASSPWDSNYGYTF	TGTGCCAGCAGCCCCTGGGACTCTAACTATGGCTACACCTTC
NA	TRBV5-4	TRBJ2-7	NA	CASSLRGGLGYEQYF	TGTGCCAGCAGCCTAAGGGGGGGGCTAGGCTACGAGCAGTACTTC
TRBD2	TRBV7-6	TRBJ2-1	NA	CASSLSHSGGANEQFF	TGTGCCAGCAGCTTATCCCACAGCGGGGGGGCAAATGAGCAGTTCTTC
NA	TRBV7-2	TRBJ1-3	NA	CASSEGVSGNTIYF	TGTGCCAGCAGCGAGGGAGTTTCTGGAAACACCATATATTTT
NA	TRBV9	TRBJ1-2	NA	CASSVDGGNYGYTF	TGTGCCAGCAGCGTAGACGGAGGGAACTATGGCTACACCTTC
TRBD2	TRBV10-3	TRBJ2-1	few	CATLGTRNEQFF	TGTGCCACCCTTGGGACTAGGAATGAGCAGTTCTTC
TRBD1	TRBV2	TRBJ1-4	NA	CASRGTGVETNEKLFF	TGTGCCAGCAGGGGGACAGGGGTCGAAACTAATGAAAAACTGTTTTTT
NA	TRBV5-6	TRBJ1-2	once	CASSSSGKGHAGGYTF	TGTGCCAGCAGCTCCTCCGGCAAGGGGCACGCTGGGGGCTACACCTTC
TRBD2	TRBV10-1	TRBJ2-3	NA	CASSESASGVTDTQYF	TGCGCCAGCAGTGAGTCGGCTAGCGGGGTGACAGATACGCAGTATTTT
NA	TRBV5-1	TRBJ2-2	NA	CASSLVQLGWSNTGELFF	TGCGCCAGCAGCTTAGTACAGCTCGGCTGGTCGAACACCGGGGAGCTGTTTTTT
TRBD1	TRBV14	TRBJ1-4	NA	CASSQVVGTGFEKLFF	TGTGCCAGCAGCCAAGTGGTAGGGACAGGATTCGAAAAACTGTTTTTT
TRBD2	TRBV11-2	TRBJ2-3	NA	CASSFRGLATDTQYF	TGTGCCAGCAGCTTCCGGGGACTAGCGACAGATACGCAGTATTTT
TRBD1	TRBV5-4	TRBJ1-1	NA	CASSLLSQGANIAFF	TGTGCCAGCAGCTTGTTATCACAGGGGGCGAATATAGCTTTCTTT
NA	TRBV6-5	TRBJ2-2	NA	CASRPGDRNTGELFF	TGTGCCAGCAGGCCGGGGGACAGGAACACCGGGGAGCTGTTTTTT
TRBD1	TRBV5-1	TRBJ1-1	NA	CASCLLTGHTEAFF	TGCGCCAGCTGCCTACTGACAGGGCACACTGAAGCTTTCTTT
NA	TRBV6-6	TRBJ2-2	NA	CASSYSRARHTGELFF	TGTGCCAGCAGTTACTCGAGGGCTCGGCACACCGGGGAGCTGTTTTTT
TRBD1	TRBV6-1	TRBJ2-7	few	CASRDLRQGPYEQYF	TGTGCCAGCAGGGATTTAAGACAGGGCCCCTACGAGCAGTACTTC
TRBD2	TRBV7-3	TRBJ2-7	once	CASSLTTSAEQYF	TGTGCCAGCAGCTTGACGACTAGCGCCGAGCAGTACTTC
TRBD1	TRBV6-6	TRBJ2-5	NA	CASSKSGTGGGETQYF	TGTGCCAGCAGCAAATCCGGGACAGGGGGTGGAGAGACCCAGTACTTC
NA	TRBV5-1	TRBJ2-3	NA	CASGPGGSTDTQYF	TGCGCCAGCGGGCCCGGGGGAAGCACAGATACGCAGTATTTT
NA	TRBV6-5	TRBJ1-6	NA	CASSYMGEVNSPLHF	TGTGCCAGCAGTTACATGGGGGAGGTCAATTCACCCCTCCACTTT
TRBD2	TRBV15	TRBJ2-7	NA	CATSRDRGGFEQYF	TGTGCCACCAGCAGAGATCGCGGGGGGTTCGAGCAGTACTTC
NA	TRBV30	TRBJ2-5	NA	CAWSVQGETQYF	TGTGCCTGGAGTGTACAGGGAGAGACCCAGTACTTC
NA	TRBV27	TRBJ1-2	NA	CASPLTGNRYGYTF	TGTGCCAGCCCACTGACGGGGAATAGGTATGGCTACACCTTC
TRBD2	TRBV5-1	TRBJ2-1	NA	CASSLAAGGLSYNEQFF	TGCGCCAGCAGCTTGGCCGCGGGGGGACTCTCCTACAATGAGCAGTTCTTC
NA	TRBV6-1	TRBJ1-2	NA	CASSDSYGYTF	TGTGCCAGCAGCGACAGTTATGGCTACACCTTC
NA	TRBV7-2	TRBJ2-5	once	CASSSYTETQYF	TGTGCCAGCAGCTCATACACAGAGACCCAGTACTTC
TRBD2	TRBV11-2	TRBJ2-5	NA	CASSFNIAGGKTQYF	TGTGCCAGCAGCTTCAACATAGCGGGGGGGAAGACCCAGTACTTC
TRBD2	TRBV27	TRBJ2-3	NA	CASSNWTSRGPGTQYF	TGTGCCAGCAGTAACTGGACTAGTCGGGGACCGGGTACGCAGTATTTT
NA	TRBV23-1	TRBJ1-1	NA	CAPPQGGGAAEAFF	TGCGCCCCCCCCCAGGGAGGGGGTGCGGCTGAAGCTTTCTTT
TRBD1	TRBV7-8	TRBJ1-5	once	CASSRSGGTGVGNQPQHF	TGTGCCAGCAGCCGATCTGGGGGGACAGGGGTCGGCAATCAGCCCCAGCATTTT
TRBD2	TRBV7-9	TRBJ2-1	NA	CASSPRGEYNEQFF	TGTGCCAGCAGCCCCCGGGGGGAGTACAATGAGCAGTTCTTC
NA	TRBV30	TRBJ1-5	many	CACTGRGQPQHF	TGTGCCTGTACAGGGAGGGGTCAGCCCCAGCATTTT
NA	TRBV5-8	TRBJ1-6	NA	CASSLGSENSPLHF	TGTGCCAGCAGCTTGGGGTCCGAGAATTCACCCCTCCACTTT
NA	TRBV4-2	TRBJ2-7	NA	CASSQGEATSYEQYF	TGTGCCAGCAGCCAAGGTGAAGCAACCTCCTACGAGCAGTACTTC
TRBD2	TRBV28	TRBJ2-7	NA	CASVFSGGEQYF	TGTGCCAGCGTCTTCAGCGGGGGGGAGCAGTACTTC
NA	TRBV27	TRBJ1-1	NA	CASSLLGNTEAFF	TGTGCCAGCAGTCTGCTAGGGAACACTGAAGCTTTCTTT
NA	TRBV15	TRBJ1-1	once	CATSRDHAGTPEAFF	TGTGCCACCAGCAGAGATCACGCGGGGACCCCTGAAGCTTTCTTT
NA	TRBV6-1	TRBJ1-6	NA	CASSKKGLDNSPLHF	TGTGCCAGCAGCAAGAAGGGACTGGATAATTCACCCCTCCACTTT
TRBD2	TRBV19	TRBJ2-1	NA	CATATSGGVIYEQFF	TGTGCCACTGCGACTAGCGGGGGGGTTATCTATGAGCAGTTCTTC
NA	TRBV5-6	TRBJ1-2	NA	CASSLLSGAGYTF	TGTGCCAGCAGCTTGTTGTCAGGGGCTGGCTACACCTTC
TRBD1	TRBV18	TRBJ1-1	once	CASSATGGRTEAFF	TGTGCCAGCTCGGCAACAGGGGGCAGGACTGAAGCTTTCTTT
NA	TRBV20-1	TRBJ1-1	NA	CSAIRGEAFF	TGCAGTGCGATACGGGGGGAGGCTTTCTTT
NA	TRBV30	TRBJ1-4	few	CAWARDEGEKLFF	TGTGCCTGGGCCCGGGATGAAGGTGAAAAACTGTTTTTT
NA	TRBV6-5	TRBJ1-2	NA	CASFAGGSASHGYTF	TGTGCCAGTTTTGCCGGTGGGAGTGCCTCCCACGGCTACACCTTC
NA	TRBV2	TRBJ2-7	NA	CASSEAVVSGEQYF	TGTGCCAGCAGTGAGGCGGTAGTTTCGGGCGAGCAGTACTTC
NA	TRBV30	TRBJ2-3	NA	CAWSALGLTDTQYF	TGTGCCTGGTCGGCGCTGGGGCTCACAGATACGCAGTATTTT
NA	TRBV5-8	TRBJ2-3	NA	CASSLGYQRVLDTQYF	TGTGCCAGCAGCTTGGGATACCAACGAGTTCTCGATACGCAGTATTTT
NA	TRBV5-6	TRBJ1-2	few	CASSPAGGGYGYTF	TGTGCCAGCAGCCCCGCGGGGGGAGGGTATGGCTACACCTTC
NA	TRBV18	TRBJ1-5	few	CASSPLQGAQPQHF	TGTGCCAGCTCACCACTACAGGGCGCTCAGCCCCAGCATTTT